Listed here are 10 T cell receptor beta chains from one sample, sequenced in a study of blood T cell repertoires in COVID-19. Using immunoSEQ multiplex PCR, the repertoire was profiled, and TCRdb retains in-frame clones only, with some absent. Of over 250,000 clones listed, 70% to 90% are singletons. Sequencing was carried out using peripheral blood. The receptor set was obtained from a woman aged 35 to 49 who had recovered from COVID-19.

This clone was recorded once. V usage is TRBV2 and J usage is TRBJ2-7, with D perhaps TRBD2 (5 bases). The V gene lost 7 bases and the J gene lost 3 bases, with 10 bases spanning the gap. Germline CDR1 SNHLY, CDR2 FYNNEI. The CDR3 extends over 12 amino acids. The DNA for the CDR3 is TGTGCCAGCATGGGGAGCGGCTACGAGCAGTACGTC. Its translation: CASMGSGYEQYV.

The CDR3 nucleotides read TGTGCCAGCAGCTGGGGGGGGCCCAGGCACAATGAGCAGTTCTTC. This encodes CASSWGGPRHNEQFF. The chain employs TRBV6-5 and TRBJ2-1, with TRBD2 as a possible D gene (7 bases). V was pared by 6 bases and J by 5 bases, with 17 bases between. The CDR3 covers 15 residues. CDR1 MNHEY and CDR2 SVGAGI come from the germline V gene.

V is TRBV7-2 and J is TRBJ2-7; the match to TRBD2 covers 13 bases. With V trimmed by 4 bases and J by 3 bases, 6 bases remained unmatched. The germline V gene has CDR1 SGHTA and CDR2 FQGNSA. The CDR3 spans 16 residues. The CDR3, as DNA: TGTGCCAGCAGCTGGGGACTAGCGGGGACAAACTACGAGCAGTACTTC. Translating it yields CASSWGLAGTNYEQYF.

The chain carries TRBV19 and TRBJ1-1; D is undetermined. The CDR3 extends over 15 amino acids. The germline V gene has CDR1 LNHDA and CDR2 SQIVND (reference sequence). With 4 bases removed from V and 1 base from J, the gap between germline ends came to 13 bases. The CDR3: CASSNRRSANTEAFF. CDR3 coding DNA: TGTGCCAGTAGTAACCGGAGGTCTGCGAACACTGAAGCTTTCTTT.

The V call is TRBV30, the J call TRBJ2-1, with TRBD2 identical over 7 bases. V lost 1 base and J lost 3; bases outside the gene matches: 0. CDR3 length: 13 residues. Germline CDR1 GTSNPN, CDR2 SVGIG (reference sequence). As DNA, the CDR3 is TGTGCCTGGAGTGGGGGGGGCTACAATGAGCAGTTCTTC. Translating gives CAWSGGGYNEQFF.

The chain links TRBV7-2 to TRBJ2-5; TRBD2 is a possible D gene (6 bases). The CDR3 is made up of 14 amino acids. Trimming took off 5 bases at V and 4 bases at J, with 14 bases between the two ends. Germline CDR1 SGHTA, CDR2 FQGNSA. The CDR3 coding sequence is TGTGCCAGCAGCGCGCACGGACTACTAGAGACCCAGTACTTC. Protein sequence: CASSAHGLLETQYF.

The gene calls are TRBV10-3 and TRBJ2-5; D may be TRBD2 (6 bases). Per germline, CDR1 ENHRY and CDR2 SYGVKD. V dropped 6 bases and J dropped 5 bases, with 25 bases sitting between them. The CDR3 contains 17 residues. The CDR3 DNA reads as TGTGCCATCAGCGACCCCCAAGGACTAAGCATTGACGAGACCCAGTACTTC. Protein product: CAISDPQGLSIDETQYF.

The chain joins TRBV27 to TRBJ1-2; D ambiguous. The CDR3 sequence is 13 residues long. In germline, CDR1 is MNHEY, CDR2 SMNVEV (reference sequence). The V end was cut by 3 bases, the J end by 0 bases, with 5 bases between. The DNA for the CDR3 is TGTGCCAGCAGTTTCGCAGCTAACTATGGCTACACCTTC. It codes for CASSFAANYGYTF.

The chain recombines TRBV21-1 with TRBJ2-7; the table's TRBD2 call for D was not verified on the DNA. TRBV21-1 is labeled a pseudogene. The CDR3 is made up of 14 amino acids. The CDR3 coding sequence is TGTGCCAGCTCCTGGGGGGGACCACCGCTCGAGCAGTACGTC. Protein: CASSWGGPPLEQYV.

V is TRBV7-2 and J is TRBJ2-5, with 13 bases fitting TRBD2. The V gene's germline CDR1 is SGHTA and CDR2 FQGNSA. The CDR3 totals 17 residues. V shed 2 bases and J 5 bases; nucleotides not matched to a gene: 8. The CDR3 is CASSLFGKTSGGETQYF. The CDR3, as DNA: TGTGCCAGCAGCTTATTCGGGAAGACTAGCGGGGGGGAGACCCAGTACTTC.